This T cell receptor beta chain was sequenced during a study of blood T cells in healthy people across ages. The wider study: There was about one barcoded beta molecule captured by template switching per two T cells.

The authors ran a second PCR of roughly 6 to 12 cycles using a sample-barcoded 5' primer and a J-beta primer mix. TCRdb itself ran the 5' RACE reads through MiXCR, one entry per CDR3 protein. The sample holds about 780,000 distinct CDR3 sequences, less than 80% seen once. Notes on this clonotype: The antigen is unknown.

The V end was cut by 0 bases, the J end by 5 bases, with 14 bases between. The CDR3 is 15 amino acids. Germline V gene data show CDR1 as DFQATT and CDR2 as SNEGSKA (reference sequence). The study drew donors from healthy Caucasian individuals in Russia aged 6 to 90. Isolating PBMCs gave at least 7 million of these cells per sample. Study-level findings and limits: Changes seen in expanded clonotypes were possibly confounded by donor CMV status left unknown.

The rearrangement joins TRBV20-1 to TRBJ1-5; the D is unclear. The TCR originated in a man younger than 40 in good health. The sample comprised blood. The CDR3 sequence is CSARDLGRSDQPQHF. The DNA of the CDR3 is TGCAGTGCTAGAGATCTCGGCAGGAGTGATCAGCCCCAGCATTTT.